A single sample is the source of the 18 T cell receptor beta chains below, sequenced in a study of blood T cells in healthy people across ages. A J-beta primer mix and a sample-barcoded 5' primer were used in a second PCR of about 7 to 12 cycles. TCRdb reprocessed the 5' RACE reads via MiXCR and lists one record per CDR3 protein. The data contain over 1,500,000 distinct CDR3 sequences, roughly two fifths of them seen just once; the ten biggest clones take up 23%. Specimen: blood. Receptor source: a human donor in good health.

This clonotype was observed a few times. The rearrangement links TRBV10-3 to TRBJ1-1, with 8 bases that match TRBD1. Germline values: CDR1 ENHRY, CDR2 SYGVKD. The CDR3 is made up of 15 amino acids. V was clipped by 4 bases and J by 8 bases; unmatched bases: 12. This chain's CDR3 is CAISATLIQGEEAFF. The CDR3 DNA sequence: TGTGCCATCAGTGCGACTCTCATACAGGGGGAGGAAGCTTTCTTT.

This clonotype was detected a few times. This sequence joins TRBV28 and TRBJ2-6, with 10 nucleotides matching TRBD1. The ends lost 5 bases at V and 1 base at J; junction bases unmatched: 8. The CDR3 is 18 residues long. CDR1 and CDR2 from the germline V gene are MDHEN and SYDVKM. DNA of the CDR3: TGTGCCAGCAGTACTCCGGGACAGGGGAGGTCTGGGGCCAACGTCCTGACTTTC. Its translation is CASSTPGQGRSGANVLTF. The whole variable domain, remainder taken from reference TRBV28 and TRBJ2-6, is DVKVTQSSRYLVKRTGEKVFLECVQDMDHENMFWYRQDPGLGLRLIYFSYDVKMKEKGDIPEGYSVSREKKERFSLILESASTNQTSMYLCASSTPGQGRSGANVLTFGAGSRLTVL.

This chain uses TRBV7-2 with TRBJ1-2; 8 bases agree with TRBD1. Per germline, CDR1 SGHTA and CDR2 FQGNSA. The CDR3 has 16 amino acids. V gave up 5 bases and J gave up 1 base; unmatched junction bases: 9. The CDR3, as DNA: TGTGCCAGCAGCCCCCGGGGACAGGCACTTAACTATGGCTACACCTTC. Translation gives CASSPRGQALNYGYTF. Supplemented by reference TRBV7-2 and TRBJ1-2, the full variable domain reads GAGVSQSPSNKVTEKGKDVELRCDPISGHTALYWYRQSLGQGLEFLIYFQGNSAPDKSGLPSDRFSAERTGGSVSTLTIQRTQQEDSAVYLCASSPRGQALNYGYTFGSGTRLTVV.

The rearrangement links TRBV7-2 to TRBJ2-3; D remains unclear. Trimming shortened V by 7 bases and J by 0 bases, and 14 bases separated the two germline ends. CDR1 SGHTA and CDR2 FQGNSA come from the germline V gene. This CDR3 spans 15 amino acids. The DNA of the CDR3 is TGTGCCAGCACCGAAGAGCGTTACAGCACAGATACGCAGTATTTT. Its protein is CASTEERYSTDTQYF.

DNA for the CDR3: TGCGCCAGCAGCCAAGATATGGAGGCGGGCACTGAAGCTTTCTTT. Encoded protein: CASSQDMEAGTEAFF. The chain is built from TRBV4-3 and TRBJ1-1; unclear D gene. V dropped 0 bases and J dropped 4 bases, with 12 bases sitting between them. This CDR3 has 15 amino acids. Per germline, CDR1 LGHNA and CDR2 YSLEER.

Note on this clonotype: Being one base from a much bigger clone, this may be a read error. V is TRBV12-3 or TRBV12-4 and J is TRBJ2-1; D perhaps matches TRBD2 (6 bases). The CDR3 loop spans 14 amino acids. The CDR3 nucleotides read TGTGCCAGCAGCATCGGGAGCTCCTACAATGTGCAGTTCTTC. Residues: CASSIGSSYNVQFF.

This clonotype was counted a few times. The rearrangement uses TRBV2 and TRBJ2-5; 7 bases are a match to TRBD2. The CDR3 has 15 amino acids. CDR1 and CDR2 from the germline V gene are SNHLY and FYNNEI. With V trimmed by 2 bases and J by 7 bases, 10 bases remained unmatched. DNA of the CDR3: TGTGCCAGCAGTGAACTAGCGGTACTCGGGGGGACCCAGTACTTC. The encoded protein is CASSELAVLGGTQYF.

This clonotype was observed a handful of times. This sequence joins TRBV5-1 and TRBJ2-5, with D possibly TRBD1 on 7 matching bases. The germline V gene has CDR1 SGHRS and CDR2 YFSETQ. CDR3 size: 16 residues. V lost 0 bases and J 2 bases, leaving 14 bases between the germline ends. The CDR3 reads CASSLGGTDIQETQYF. The CDR3 coding sequence is TGCGCCAGCAGCTTGGGCGGGACAGATATTCAAGAGACCCAGTACTTC. The variable domain in full, with the rest retrieved from reference TRBV5-1 and TRBJ2-5, is KAGVTQTPRYLIKTRGQQVTLSCSPISGHRSVSWYQQTPGQGLQFLFEYFSETQRNKGNFPGRFSGRQFSNSRSEMNVSTLELGDSALYLCASSLGGTDIQETQYFGPGTRLLVL.

This chain uses TRBV3-1 with TRBJ1-5, with D possibly being TRBD1 (5 bases). CDR1 LGHDT and CDR2 YNNKEL come from the germline V gene (reference sequence). Trimming stripped 1 base from V and 11 bases from J, with 9 bases between. The CDR3 has 12 residues. This CDR3 reads CASSQGGDAQHF. CDR3 DNA sequence: TGTGCCAGCAGCCAAGGGGGGGACGCCCAGCATTTT.

V gene TRBV12-3 or TRBV12-4 combines with J gene TRBJ2-4; D may be TRBD2 (5 bases). The J call is doubtful: the DNA matches TRBJ2-7 better. The CDR3 has 15 amino acids. The CDR3 DNA reads TGTGCCAGCAGTGACCTTCGTGAGGGTTGGTACGAGCAGTACTTC. Translating it yields CASSDLREGWYEQYF.

The chain employs TRBV29-1 and TRBJ2-1; D gene uncertain. Trimming pared 2 bases from V and 5 bases from J, leaving 10 bases between. The germline gives CDR1 SQVTM, CDR2 ANQGSEA. This CDR3 spans 13 amino acids. The CDR3 region has the DNA TGCAGCGTTGAATATTGGGGTAACAATGAGCAGTTCTTC. Protein sequence: CSVEYWGNNEQFF.

The CDR3 region is CSARDLETGVRLEAFF. DNA of the CDR3: TGCAGTGCTAGAGATCTGGAGACAGGTGTCCGTCTTGAAGCTTTCTTT. The chain couples TRBV20-1 to TRBJ1-1; D is possibly TRBD1 (6 bases). This CDR3 has 16 amino acids. V lost 0 bases, J lost 7 bases, and 21 bases lay in between. Germline assignment: CDR1 DFQATT and CDR2 SNEGSKA (reference sequence).

V is TRBV20-1 and J is TRBJ1-5, with TRBD1 matching over 9 bases. The CDR3 runs to 15 residues. V shed 3 bases, J shed 5 bases, and the junction held 8 bases outside the gene matches. CDR1 is DFQATT and CDR2 is SNEGSKA in the germline V gene (reference sequence). The CDR3 coding sequence is TGCAGTGCTAGTGGGGACAGGGAAGGCTATCAGCCCCAGCATTTT. This gives the protein CSASGDREGYQPQHF.

Notes on this clonotype: A much larger clone sits a single nucleotide away, making a read error possible. This chain connects TRBV20-1 to TRBJ1-2; D may be TRBD1 (6 bases). Germline V gives CDR1 DFQATT, CDR2 SNEGSKA (reference sequence). CDR3 length: 12 amino acids. CDR3 in amino acids: CSTRGDIYGYTF. DNA for the CDR3: TGCAGTACTAGGGGGGACATCTATGGCTACACCTTC.

The genes are TRBV5-5 and TRBJ2-1, with 9 positions matching TRBD1. Germline V gene lookup returns CDR1 SGHKS and CDR2 YYEKEE (reference sequence). V gave up 5 bases and J gave up 8 bases; unmatched junction bases: 11. The CDR3 extends over 15 amino acids. The CDR3: CASRVTGTGIYEQFF. CDR3 coding DNA: TGTGCCAGCAGGGTCACCGGGACAGGGATTTATGAGCAGTTCTTC.

This rearrangement joins TRBV5-5 to TRBJ1-1, with no clear D. Germline CDR1 is SGHKS and CDR2 is YYEKEE (reference sequence). The length of the CDR3 is 14 residues. Trimming shortened V by 2 bases and J by 2 bases, and 10 bases separated the two germline ends. The CDR3 loop reads CASSFTLSNTEAFF. The DNA for the CDR3 is TGTGCCAGCAGCTTTACACTCAGCAACACTGAAGCTTTCTTT.

This chain uses TRBV6-6 with TRBJ2-1; 9 bases agree with TRBD1. Trimming at V came to 9 bases and at J to 5 bases, leaving 8 bases not matched to a gene. The length of the CDR3 is 14 residues. Germline V gene sequence: CDR1 MNHNY, CDR2 SVGAGI (reference sequence). The DNA for the CDR3 is TGTGCCAGTGGGGGGCGGACAGGGGACAATGAGCAGTTCTTC. It codes for CASGGRTGDNEQFF.

This chain links TRBV7-9 with TRBJ2-5; D may be TRBD1 (7 bases). The CDR3 spans 15 residues. Germline CDR1 SEHNR, CDR2 FQNEAQ (reference sequence). V was clipped by 0 bases and J by 5 bases, with 13 bases between them. The CDR3 DNA reads as TGTGCCAGCAGCTTAGCGGAGGGGGCCAGGGAGACCCAGTACTTC. Its translation is CASSLAEGARETQYF.